The rows below give T cell receptor beta chains drawn from one sample of a study of OX40 agonist ivuxolimab in advanced cancers. Here immunoSEQ multiplex PCR was the method, and the copy in TCRdb shows in-frame clones only, minus some. The table lists tens of thousands of clones, 80% to 90% of them singletons. The source was CD4+ or CD8+ T cells sorted from blood, collected in a trial of the OX40 agonist ivuxolimab. These receptor sequences come from an adult with an advanced solid tumor such as melanoma, head and neck, liver or kidney cancer. The CDR3 runs from the conserved cysteine through the conserved F or W. The D gene is left open where the match is weak. Clone size appears in some rows only: once, few, many, or a class for an expanded clone.

few | . | TRBJ2-2 | TRBV30 | TGTGCCTGGAGGGTAGTAGGGAACACCGGGGAGCTGTTTTTT | CAWRVVGNTGELFF
. | . | TRBJ1-1 | TRBV28 | TGTGCCAGCTTCAAGTTTTCTGAAGCTTTCTTT | CASFKFSEAFF
. | TRBD2 | TRBJ2-1 | TRBV4-1 | TGCGCCAGCAGCCAAGAGGCCAGGACTAGCGGTATAAAGCAGTTCTTC | CASSQEARTSGIKQFF
. | . | TRBJ1-1 | TRBV5-4 | TGTGCCAGCAGCTCGATCCTCCGTGGCACTGGTGCTGAAGCTTTCTTT | CASSSILRGTGAEAFF
. | . | TRBJ1-3 | TRBV2 | TGTGCCAGCAGTTTGACAGCCTCTGGAAACACCATATATTTT | CASSLTASGNTIYF
. | TRBD2 | TRBJ2-3 | TRBV5-4 | TGTGCCAGCAGCGGGCTAGCGGGAGTGGATACGCAGTATTTT | CASSGLAGVDTQYF
. | . | TRBJ2-2 | TRBV7-2 | TGTGCCAGCAGCTTTGACGTCGGGGAGCTGTTTTTT | CASSFDVGELFF
. | . | TRBJ1-3 | TRBV9 | TGTGCCAGCAGCCCCACAAGGGGGTTCTACACCATATATTTT | CASSPTRGFYTIYF
once | TRBD2 | TRBJ2-3 | TRBV30 | TGTGCCTGGAGTGAGACTAGCGGGAGACAGTATTTT | CAWSETSGRQYF
. | . | TRBJ1-2 | TRBV7-2 | TGTGCCAGCAGTCACAGCCAGAACTATGGCTACACCTTC | CASSHSQNYGYTF
. | . | TRBJ2-2 | TRBV4-3 | TGCGCCAGCAGCCAAGACACCGTAGGAGGTGGGGAGCTGTTTTTT | CASSQDTVGGGELFF
once | TRBD1 | TRBJ1-5 | TRBV7-6 | TGTGCCAGCAGCCCACAGGGGGAAGGCAATCAGCCCCAGCATTTT | CASSPQGEGNQPQHF
once | . | TRBJ2-3 | TRBV19 | TGTGCCAGTAGTATAGGGAGGAATACGCAGTATTTT | CASSIGRNTQYF
. | . | TRBJ1-5 | TRBV10-3 | TGTGCCATCAGTGTCGGGTCTCAGCCCCAGCATTTT | CAISVGSQPQHF
. | . | TRBJ1-1 | TRBV10-3 | TGTGCCATCAGCATCGGTGGTATCGGCTCTGAAGCTTTCTTT | CAISIGGIGSEAFF
. | TRBD1 | TRBJ1-5 | TRBV27 | TGTGCCAGCAGTTTACGGCAGGGGGCAATTGATCAGCCCCAGCATTTT | CASSLRQGAIDQPQHF
. | TRBD2 | TRBJ2-2 | TRBV4-2 | TGTGCCAGCAGCCAATCCGGACTAGCGGGCACCGGGGAGCTGTTTTTT | CASSQSGLAGTGELFF
few | . | TRBJ2-5 | TRBV5-6 | TGTGCCAGCAGCTTGAGAGAGACCCAGTACTTC | CASSLRETQYF
. | TRBD2 | TRBJ2-1 | TRBV7-2 | TGTGCCAGCAGCCCCCGGGAGGGAAATTCCAATGAGCAGTTCTTC | CASSPREGNSNEQFF
. | . | TRBJ2-3 | TRBV7-2 | TGTGCCAGCAGCCCTCGGACTGGTTCAGATACGCAGTATTTT | CASSPRTGSDTQYF
. | . | TRBJ2-5 | TRBV9 | TGTGCCAGCAGCGTAGGAGGACTATCGTACCAAGAGACCCAGTACTTC | CASSVGGLSYQETQYF
. | TRBD1 | TRBJ1-1 | TRBV5-1 | TGCGCCAGCAGCCAGGGAACCAGGGGGCCAGTTGCTTTCTTT | CASSQGTRGPVAFF
. | . | TRBJ1-1 | TRBV5-6 | TGTGCCAGCAGCCTTGTGAGCGTCGACACTGAAGCTTTCTTT | CASSLVSVDTEAFF
few | . | TRBJ1-2 | TRBV2 | TGTGCCAGCAGCGGCGACAGGAACTATGGCTACACCTTC | CASSGDRNYGYTF
. | . | TRBJ1-1 | TRBV7-3 | TGTGCCAGCAACAATATGCAAAACACTGAAGCTTTCTTT | CASNNMQNTEAFF
. | . | TRBJ1-6 | TRBV6-5 | TGTGCCAGCAGTCGGGGGGGGAATTCGAATTCACCCCTCCACTTT | CASSRGGNSNSPLHF
. | . | TRBJ1-4 | TRBV2 | TGTGCCAGCAGTGGGAATCGCAATGAAAAACTGTTTTTT | CASSGNRNEKLFF
few | . | TRBJ2-2 | TRBV19 | TGTGCCAGTAGTATCCAACACAGGGACACCGGGGAGCTGTTTTTT | CASSIQHRDTGELFF
. | . | TRBJ1-2 | TRBV19 | TGTGCCAGTAGTAAACCTCGGACCTCGAGGAACTATGGCTACACCTTC | CASSKPRTSRNYGYTF
. | . | TRBJ1-5 | TRBV30 | TGTGCCTGGAGTCGAAGGAGAAAGCAGCCCCAGCATTTT | CAWSRRRKQPQHF
once | . | TRBJ2-7 | TRBV19 | TGTGCCAGTAGTACCTCCATAAACTCCTACGAGCAGTACTTC | CASSTSINSYEQYF
. | TRBD2 | TRBJ2-7 | TRBV5-1 | TGCGCCAGCAGCTTGGCGGGAGGATCCTCCTACGAGCAGTACTTC | CASSLAGGSSYEQYF
once | . | TRBJ1-6 | TRBV4-3 | TGCGCCAGCAGCCATAACGGCTCACCCCGTAATAATTCACCCCTCCACTTT | CASSHNGSPRNNSPLHF
. | . | TRBJ1-3 | TRBV4-3 | TGCGCCAGCAGTCCCTTACAGGAACCTGGAAACACCATATATTTT | CASSPLQEPGNTIYF
. | . | TRBJ2-7 | TRBV7-9 | TGTGCCAGCAGCCTGACAGACGAGCAGTACTTC | CASSLTDEQYF
. | . | TRBJ2-5 | TRBV7-2 | TGTGCCAGCAGCTGGGACTGGCAGAGAGAGACCCAGTACTTC | CASSWDWQRETQYF